The 25 T cell receptor beta chains below were found in one sample sequenced in a study of cytomegalovirus exposure and HLA in healthy donors. PCR was performed using 60 Vbeta and 13 Jbeta primers. The protocol was immunoSEQ multiplex PCR, while the TCRdb copy is restricted to in-frame clones and leaves out a portion. Of 85,000 to 130,000 clones detected, 71% appear once; the ten largest clones hold 2.5% to 3%. The sample comprised PBMCs. These TCRs come from a female donor in good health and CMV-seronegative.

V usage is TRBV28 and J usage is TRBJ2-7; possible D gene TRBD2, 5 bases. Trimming left V 2 bases short and J 3 bases short, with 14 bases between. CDR1 and CDR2 from the germline V gene are MDHEN and SYDVKM. The CDR3 is 15 amino acids. The CDR3 region has the DNA TGTGCCAGCAGTTTAGCACTAGGCTACCACTACGAGCAGTACTTC. Translated: CASSLALGYHYEQYF.

The chain is built from TRBV7-3 and TRBJ2-1, with D perhaps TRBD1 (7 bases). Germline CDR1 reads SGHTA; CDR2 reads FQGTGA. This CDR3 contains 13 residues. Trimming cost V 4 bases and J 9 bases, with 13 bases left between them. The CDR3 DNA follows: TGTGCCAGCAGCTCAGGACAGGAGGGTGAGCAGTTCTTC. Residues: CASSSGQEGEQFF. Using reference TRBV7-3 and TRBJ2-1 for the parts outside the CDR3, the full variable domain is GAGVSQTPSNKVTEKGKYVELRCDPISGHTALYWYRQSLGQGPEFLIYFQGTGAADDSGLPNDRFFAVRPEGSVSTLKIQRTERGDSAVYLCASSSGQEGEQFFGPGTRLTVL.

This sequence joins TRBV5-1 and TRBJ2-7; 11 bases align to TRBD2. The CDR3 consists of 15 residues. From germline, CDR1 is SGHRS and CDR2 YFSETQ. After removal of 2 bases from V and 0 bases from J, the junction contained 1 base not matched to a gene. The CDR3 loop reads CASSFTSGSSYEQYF. Here the CDR3 DNA reads TGCGCCAGCAGCTTTACTAGCGGGAGCTCCTACGAGCAGTACTTC.

V is TRBV7-9 and J is TRBJ2-5; D may be TRBD2 (6 bases). CDR3 size: 15 residues. CDR1 and CDR2 (germline): SEHNR, FQNEAQ (reference sequence). Trimming left V 5 bases short and J 2 bases short, with 15 bases between. The CDR3 here is CASSTPSSAQETQYF. The CDR3, as DNA: TGTGCCAGCAGCACACCATCTAGCGCACAAGAGACCCAGTACTTC.

This clone showed up just a few times. This sequence joins TRBV16 and TRBJ2-7; a weak D match, TRBD2 (6 bases). Germline loops: CDR1 KGHSY, CDR2 FQNENV. Trimming stripped 4 bases from V and 5 bases from J, with 21 bases between. This CDR3 is built from 16 residues. CDR3 residues: CASSLRLRGIMDEQYF. The CDR3 DNA follows: TGTGCCAGCAGCCTCCGATTACGGGGGATCATGGACGAGCAGTACTTC.

The CDR3 region is CASSTQGIGNSPLHF. The CDR3 DNA reads as TGTGCCAGCAGCACCCAGGGTATTGGGAATTCACCCCTCCACTTT. The chain joins TRBV5-4 to TRBJ1-6; weak D call: TRBD1 (5 bases). The CDR3 length is 15 residues. Trimming stripped 4 bases from V and 7 bases from J, with 15 bases between. Germline assignment: CDR1 SGHNT and CDR2 YYREEE (reference sequence).

V gene TRBV7-2 combines with J gene TRBJ2-7; TRBD1 agrees at 7 bases. CDR3 size: 14 residues. Germline values: CDR1 SGHTA, CDR2 FQGNSA. V lost 5 bases, J lost 0 bases, and 4 bases stayed unmatched. The CDR3 bases are TGTGCCAGCAGCCTACAGGGGTTCTCCTACGAGCAGTACTTC. Encoded protein: CASSLQGFSYEQYF.

V is TRBV15 and J is TRBJ2-3, with a possible D match to TRBD2 (6 bases). Germline V gene lookup returns CDR1 LNHNV and CDR2 YYDKDF (reference sequence). V shed 0 bases and J shed 5 bases, with 12 bases lying between them. The CDR3 consists of 15 residues. The CDR3 DNA follows: TGTGCCACCAGCAGAGATACAACTAGCTTAGATACGCAGTATTTT. Amino acids: CATSRDTTSLDTQYF. Looking up the rest from reference TRBV15 and TRBJ2-3 gives the full variable domain: DAMVIQNPRYQVTQFGKPVTLSCSQTLNHNVMYWYQQKSSQAPKLLFHYYDKDFNNEADTPDNFQSRRPNTSFCFLDIRSPGLGDTAMYLCATSRDTTSLDTQYFGPGTRLTVL.

The genes are TRBV7-9 and TRBJ1-1; the match to TRBD1 covers 7 bases. The CDR3 runs 15 residues. Germline loops: CDR1 SEHNR, CDR2 FQNEAQ (reference sequence). J was trimmed by 2 bases and V by 5 bases; bases with no gene match: 8. The CDR3 reads CASSPGTVSNTEAFF. DNA for the CDR3: TGTGCCAGCAGCCCCGGGACAGTAAGCAACACTGAAGCTTTCTTT.

This clone was picked up one time. The CDR3: CASSRGQGLTGELFF. The CDR3 nucleotides are TGTGCCAGCAGCCGCGGACAGGGGCTCACCGGGGAGCTGTTTTTT. The rearrangement uses TRBV7-8 and TRBJ2-2, with 9 bases matching TRBD1. Germline V lookup: CDR1 SGHVS, CDR2 FQNEAQ. This CDR3 has 15 amino acids. V dropped 5 bases and J dropped 4; count of bases not matched to a gene: 5. Using reference TRBV7-8 and TRBJ2-2 for the parts outside the CDR3, the full variable domain is GAGVSQSPRYKVAKRGQDVALRCDPISGHVSLFWYQQALGQGPEFLTYFQNEAQLDKSGLPSDRFFAERPEGSVSTLKIQRTQQEDSAVYLCASSRGQGLTGELFFGEGSRLTVL.

As DNA, the CDR3 is TGTGCCAGTAGTTCTACAGGAGACACTGAAGCTTTCTTT. Translating gives CASSSTGDTEAFF. This chain links TRBV19 with TRBJ1-1; possible D gene TRBD1, 5 bases. The V and J ends lost 5 bases and 3 bases respectively, with 10 bases between them. This CDR3 comprises 13 residues. CDR1 and CDR2 from the germline V gene are LNHDA and SQIVND (reference sequence).

The rearrangement uses TRBV2 and TRBJ1-4; 9 positions match TRBD1. Trimming cost V 7 bases and J 4 bases; bases outside gene matches: 7. The germline V gene encodes CDR1 SNHLY and CDR2 FYNNEI. This CDR3 comprises 15 residues. This chain's CDR3 is CASKGGDRVNEKLFF. Written as DNA, the CDR3 is TGTGCCAGCAAGGGCGGGGACAGGGTTAATGAAAAACTGTTTTTT.

The chain combines TRBV7-6 with TRBJ2-5; 13 nucleotides agree with TRBD2. The length of the CDR3 is 16 residues. CDR1 SGHVS and CDR2 FNYEAQ come from the germline V gene. J gave up 4 bases and V 3 bases, and 5 bases lay outside the gene matches. As DNA, the CDR3 is TGTGCCAGCAGCTTTGGGACTAGCGGGGAAGGAGAGACCCAGTACTTC. This sequence encodes CASSFGTSGEGETQYF.

For the CDR3, the DNA is TGTGCCAGCAGTTTGGACAGTTTCACAGATACGCAGTATTTT. It codes for CASSLDSFTDTQYF. The chain employs TRBV6-6 and TRBJ2-3; tentative D call: TRBD1 (6 bases). There are 14 residues in the CDR3. Between the trimmed V and J ends, which lost 4 bases and 2 bases, there was a span of 10 bases. The germline CDR1 and CDR2 sequences are MNHNY and SVGAGI (reference sequence).

The chain is built from TRBV4-3 and TRBJ2-7; TRBD2 might be the D (5 bases). Germline CDR1 LGHNA, CDR2 YSLEER. The CDR3 contains 16 residues. The V end was cut by 0 bases, the J end by 8 bases, with 20 bases between. This CDR3 is CASSQDVNITPGKQYF. In DNA form, the CDR3 reads TGCGCCAGCAGCCAAGATGTGAACATAACCCCGGGGAAGCAGTACTTC.

The chain has TRBV30 and TRBJ1-2; D is unresolved. In germline, CDR1 is GTSNPN, CDR2 SVGIG (reference sequence). The CDR3 spans 12 residues. V was cut by 4 bases and J by 8 bases, with 14 bases left in between. In DNA, the CDR3 is TGTGCCTGGACCCCACACACGGAGGGCTACACCTTC. Translated, it gives CAWTPHTEGYTF.

This clone was detected only once. V is TRBV27 and J is TRBJ1-2, with D maybe TRBD1 (5 bases). Deletions cut 5 bases from V and 4 bases from J, with 17 bases between. CDR3 size: 15 residues. CDR1 is MNHEY, CDR2 SMNVEV, per germline (reference sequence). The CDR3 DNA sequence: TGTGCCAGCAGTCCCCGTGGGGGGGAGGTCTATGGCTACACCTTC. Its protein is CASSPRGGEVYGYTF.

V is TRBV7-8 and J is TRBJ2-5, with 10 nucleotides matching TRBD2. V trimming: 5 bases; J trimming: 5 bases; junction bases outside the gene matches: 14. Germline loops: CDR1 SGHVS, CDR2 FQNEAQ. The CDR3 has 17 residues. The CDR3, as DNA: TGTGCCAGCAGCCCATTAGGGAGCGGGAGGGCCCGGGAGACCCAGTACTTC. Translation: CASSPLGSGRARETQYF.

This clone was found once. This chain joins TRBV18 and TRBJ2-7; D not certain. Trimming took off 2 bases at V and 6 bases at J, with 5 bases between the two ends. The CDR3 consists of 11 residues. CDR1 and CDR2 (germline): KGHSH, LQKENI. The DNA for the CDR3 is TGTGCCAGCTCACCAGGGCGCGAGCAGTACTTC. This gives the protein CASSPGREQYF.

This clone came up a few times. The V and J genes are TRBV7-3 and TRBJ2-2; possible D gene TRBD1, 5 bases. Looked up from germline, CDR1 is SGHTA and CDR2 is FQGTGA. V was clipped by 5 bases and J by 0 bases, with 7 bases between them. CDR3 length: 14 residues. The chain's CDR3 is CASSARANTGELFF. CDR3 in DNA: TGTGCCAGCAGCGCCAGGGCGAACACCGGGGAGCTGTTTTTT.

This clone turned up a few times. This rearrangement joins TRBV5-5 to TRBJ1-2; TRBD1 matches 8 bases. The germline V gene encodes CDR1 SGHKS and CDR2 YYEKEE (reference sequence). CDR3 length equals 13 residues. The ends lost 2 bases at V and 7 bases at J; junction bases unmatched: 4. The CDR3 region is CASSFSGGAGYTF. The CDR3 coding sequence is TGTGCCAGCAGCTTCTCAGGGGGCGCTGGCTACACCTTC. Full variable domain (remainder filled in from reference TRBV5-5 and TRBJ1-2): DAGVTQSPTHLIKTRGQQVTLRCSPISGHKSVSWYQQVLGQGPQFIFQYYEKEERGRGNFPDRFSARQFPNYSSELNVNALLLGDSALYLCASSFSGGAGYTFGSGTRLTVV.

The table lists this clone with a few counts. The chain links TRBV11-2 to TRBJ2-7, with 12 bases fitting TRBD2. The J segment lost 4 bases and the V segment lost 4 bases, leaving 8 bases of the junction unmatched. The CDR3 is 16 amino acids. Germline CDR1 reads SGHAT; CDR2 reads FQNNGV. The CDR3: CASSSLTSGRLYEQYF. For the CDR3, the DNA is TGTGCCAGCAGCTCACTGACTAGCGGGAGATTGTACGAGCAGTACTTC.

V usage is TRBV2 and J usage is TRBJ1-4, with 7 bases fitting TRBD1. The CDR3 length is 13 residues. The V gene's germline CDR1 is SNHLY and CDR2 FYNNEI. Unmatched junction bases numbered 3, after V lost 10 bases and J lost 1 base. CDR3 in amino acids: CATAGGTNEKLFF. In DNA, the CDR3 is TGTGCCACCGCAGGGGGAACTAATGAAAAACTGTTTTTT.

The chain joins TRBV29-1 to TRBJ1-1; 8 nucleotides line up with TRBD1. V shed 3 bases and J 1 base; nucleotides not matched to a gene: 4. The germline V gene encodes CDR1 SQVTM and CDR2 ANQGSEA. CDR3 size: 14 residues. As DNA, the CDR3 is TGCAGCGTTGATAAGACAGGGGCGAACACTGAAGCTTTCTTT. Translation gives CSVDKTGANTEAFF.

V is TRBV30 and J is TRBJ2-7; 15 bases line up with TRBD2. J was trimmed by 4 bases and V by 4 bases; bases with no gene match: 8. The CDR3 is made up of 16 amino acids. The germline CDR1 and CDR2 sequences are GTSNPN and SVGIG (reference sequence). The CDR3 loop is CAWTPLGLAGGYEQYF. As DNA, the CDR3 is TGTGCCTGGACCCCGCTCGGACTAGCGGGAGGGTACGAGCAGTACTTC.